This is a list of T cell receptor beta chains from one sample in a study of T cells in Graves' hyperthyroidism and ophthalmopathy. TCRdb re-called the multiplex PCR reads with MiXCR, one entry per CDR3 protein. This table holds roughly 330,000 distinct CDR3 sequences, around 17% found once. The sample consisted of blood. The origin of the receptors is a man aged 30 to 45 with Graves' hyperthyroidism. Each CDR3 is given with its conserved first and last residue. The D gene is left open where the match is weak. Clone size appears in some rows only: once, few, many, or a class for an expanded clone.

V gene	D gene	J gene	clone size	CDR3 DNA	CDR3 protein
TRBV11-1	TRBD2	TRBJ2-7	.	TGTGCCAGCAGCTTAGCCTTAGCGGGCAACTACGAGCAGTACTTC	CASSLALAGNYEQYF
TRBV5-1	TRBD2	TRBJ2-3	.	TGCGCCAGCAGCTCCCAAGGGCTAGCGGGAGGGCCAGGCACAGATACGCAGTATTTT	CASSSQGLAGGPGTDTQYF
TRBV29-1	.	TRBJ1-2	few	TGCAGCGTCGGGGAGGGACTCCATGGCTACACCTTC	CSVGEGLHGYTF
TRBV27	.	TRBJ2-2	many	TGTGCCAGCAGTTTAGTCGGCAGGCAAAACACCGGGGAGCTGTTTTTT	CASSLVGRQNTGELFF
TRBV6-1	TRBD2	TRBJ2-1	few	TGTGCCAGCAGGCTAGCGGGATTGGCCAATGAGCAGTTCTTC	CASRLAGLANEQFF
TRBV28	.	TRBJ1-2	many	TGTGCCAGCAGTCGGGATCACAGCAACTATGGCTACACCTTC	CASSRDHSNYGYTF
TRBV19	.	TRBJ2-5	.	TGTGCCAGTAACATCCGGGGGAGAGGAGAGACCCAGTACTTC	CASNIRGRGETQYF
TRBV12-3/TRBV12-4	.	TRBJ1-1	few	TGTGCCACCTCGTGGGACGGGGGCGCTGAAGCTTTCTTT	CATSWDGGAEAFF
TRBV7-9	.	TRBJ1-6	few	TGTGCCAGCAGCTTAGCTGGGGCCGACAGAAGAAATTCACCCCTCCACTTT	CASSLAGADRRNSPLHF
TRBV6-1	.	TRBJ1-3	many	TGTGCCAGCGGGACCGATCCTGGAAACACCATATATTTT	CASGTDPGNTIYF
TRBV12-5	TRBD1	TRBJ1-5	few	TGTGCTAGTGGTTTGAATACAGGGGGTCAGCCCCAGCATTTT	CASGLNTGGQPQHF
TRBV9	.	TRBJ1-1	many	TGTGCCAGCAGCGTAGCCGGGAACACTGAAGCTTTCTTT	CASSVAGNTEAFF
TRBV7-3	.	TRBJ1-1	few	TGTGCCAGCAGTCAGACGGGGAAGAACACTGAAGCTTTCTTT	CASSQTGKNTEAFF
TRBV20-1	.	TRBJ2-5	many	TGCAGTGCTAGAGATCTCAGGGGTACTGGGGAGACCCAGTACTTC	CSARDLRGTGETQYF
TRBV7-2	TRBD2	TRBJ2-7	many	TGTGCCAGCAGCTCTCTAGCGGGAGCCTACGAGCAGTACTTC	CASSSLAGAYEQYF
TRBV24-1	.	TRBJ1-2	many	TGTGCCACCAGGCGAGGAGCTAACTATGGCTACACCTTC	CATRRGANYGYTF
TRBV5-1	TRBD1	TRBJ2-5	.	TGCGCCAGCAGCCCGGACAGGGGCGATGTGGAGACCCAGTACTTC	CASSPDRGDVETQYF
TRBV2	.	TRBJ1-5	many	TGTGCCAGCAAAGGCCCCGGGGGGAAGCCCCAGCATTTT	CASKGPGGKPQHF
TRBV19	TRBD2	TRBJ2-7	.	TGTGCCAGTAGTTTCTGGGGGAGGGCTACCTACGAGCAGTACTTC	CASSFWGRATYEQYF
TRBV19	.	TRBJ1-2	once	TGTGCCAGTAGTGTGACTCGCCGGGGAGGCTACACCTTC	CASSVTRRGGYTF
TRBV6-1	.	TRBJ1-6	.	TGTGCCAGCACGAGGTTCCTAAGCTCCTATAATTCACCCCTCCACTTT	CASTRFLSSYNSPLHF
TRBV20-1	TRBD2	TRBJ2-1	many	TGCAGTGCGCCCCCCGGGACTAGCGGTTACAATGAGCAGTTCTTC	CSAPPGTSGYNEQFF
TRBV3-1	.	TRBJ2-7	many	TGTGCCAGCAGCCGGGGAGATAGCTCCTACGAGCAGTACTTC	CASSRGDSSYEQYF
TRBV12-3/TRBV12-4	.	TRBJ2-7	many	TGTGCCAGCAGTTTTAGGGTCGCGTCCTACGAGCAGTACTTC	CASSFRVASYEQYF
TRBV30	TRBD2	TRBJ2-1	many	TGTGCCTGGAGCCCCACTAGCGGGGAGCAGTTCTTC	CAWSPTSGEQFF
TRBV3-1	.	TRBJ2-3	many	TGTGCCAGCAGCCCCTTAAGTCGAGATACGCAGTATTTT	CASSPLSRDTQYF
TRBV3-1	.	TRBJ2-7	many	TGTGCCAGCAGCTCACGGCCGGACAACTACGAGCAGTACTTC	CASSSRPDNYEQYF
TRBV13	TRBD1	TRBJ2-3	.	TGTGCCAGCAGTAACGGACAGGGCGGAAGCACAGATACGCAGTATTTT	CASSNGQGGSTDTQYF
TRBV20-1	.	TRBJ1-2	.	TGCAGTGCTAGAGTTCCTGCCGGGAATCTTGGCTACACCTTC	CSARVPAGNLGYTF
TRBV5-1	.	TRBJ2-7	.	TGCGCCAGCAGCCCAGATACAGGGACATCGGGTGAGCAGCACTTC	CASSPDTGTSGEQHF
TRBV19	.	TRBJ1-1	.	TGTGCCAGTAGTATGGCCCATAACACTGAAGCTTTCTTT	CASSMAHNTEAFF
TRBV15	.	TRBJ2-1	many	TGTGCCACCAGCAGACGTACAGGGTTTTTGCCCAATGAGCAGTTCTTC	CATSRRTGFLPNEQFF
TRBV20-1	TRBD2	TRBJ2-1	many	TGCAGTGCTGGGACTAGCGGAAAGAGAAATGAGCAGTTCTTC	CSAGTSGKRNEQFF
TRBV20-1	TRBD1	TRBJ2-1	.	TGCAGTGCGCTACGACAGGGCAATGAGCAGTTCTTC	CSALRQGNEQFF
TRBV5-1	.	TRBJ1-1	.	TGCGCCAGCAGAGGCGAGAACACTGAAGCTTTCTTT	CASRGENTEAFF
TRBV20-1	.	TRBJ2-6	many	TGCAGTGCAAAGACGCCCGGGAGTGGGGCCAACGTCCTGACTTTC	CSAKTPGSGANVLTF
TRBV12-3/TRBV12-4	.	TRBJ2-7	.	TGTGCCAGCAGCTCTGGGGGGATCGAGCAGTACTTC	CASSSGGIEQYF
TRBV5-6	.	TRBJ1-5	many	TGTGCCAGCAGCTTGGCGGGTCAGCCCCAGCATTTT	CASSLAGQPQHF
TRBV4-1	.	TRBJ2-7	few	TGCGCCAGCAGCGGACAAAACGGGCCTTCCTACGAGCAGTACTTC	CASSGQNGPSYEQYF
TRBV14	.	TRBJ1-2	few	TGTGCCAGCAGCCAAGATTCCCGATACTCTTATGGCTACACCTTC	CASSQDSRYSYGYTF
TRBV19	TRBD2	TRBJ2-1	many	TGTGCCAGTAGTAGAAGCGGGACCACCTACAATGAGCAGTTCTTC	CASSRSGTTYNEQFF
TRBV28	TRBD2	TRBJ2-1	many	TGTGCCAGCAGTTGGCCTAGCGGGAGGCGGATTGGAGAGCAGTTCTTC	CASSWPSGRRIGEQFF
TRBV5-1	.	TRBJ2-2	many	TGCGCCAGCAGGCTGCCCGCTTGGGGGACCGGGGAGCTGTTTTTT	CASRLPAWGTGELFF
TRBV6-1	.	TRBJ2-7	.	TGTGCCAGCCTGCCACTGGGCGATCCCTACGAGCAGTACTTC	CASLPLGDPYEQYF
TRBV7-3	.	TRBJ2-3	many	TGTGCCAGCAGCTACCTAAGCACAGATACGCAGTATTTT	CASSYLSTDTQYF
TRBV6-1	.	TRBJ1-1	.	TGTGCCAGCAATAATGAGGCTGAAGCTTTCTTT	CASNNEAEAFF